These 24 T cell receptor beta chains came from one sample sequenced in a study of blood T cell repertoires in COVID-19. Sequencing was performed with immunoSEQ multiplex PCR; in TCRdb, only in-frame clones are kept and a portion is missing. The data contain around 46,000 clones, 75% to 80% of them seen just once; the ten biggest clones take up about 18%. Sample: peripheral blood. The receptors originated from a human donor with active or convalescent COVID-19. The donor label of this sample is uncertain.

This clone was seen once. V is TRBV4-3 and J is TRBJ2-2; TRBD2 matches at 9 bases. From germline, CDR1 is LGHNA and CDR2 YSLEER. The CDR3 has 17 amino acids. V was pared by 3 bases and J by 7 bases, with 12 bases of the junction left unmatched. CDR3 residues: CASSHKVAGTSHGELFF. The CDR3, as DNA: TGCGCCAGCAGCCATAAAGTCGCCGGGACTAGCCACGGGGAGCTGTTTTTT.

Only a few counts were recorded for this clone. The chain recombines TRBV19 with TRBJ1-5; D is possibly TRBD1 (6 bases). The CDR3 loop spans 15 amino acids. Trimming stripped 5 bases from V and 0 bases from J, with 11 bases between. Germline lookup yields CDR1 LNHDA and CDR2 SQIVND (reference sequence). Written as DNA, the CDR3 is TGTGCCAGTAGTCTCAGGGGAAATAGCAATCAGCCCCAGCATTTT. Translation gives CASSLRGNSNQPQHF.

The CDR3 DNA is TGTGCCAGTAGCCCCGGGGGACAGGGCTACGAGCAGTACTTC. Its translation: CASSPGGQGYEQYF. V is TRBV27 and J is TRBJ2-7; 9 positions agree with TRBD1. The CDR3 is 14 residues long. V shed 9 bases, J shed 3 bases, and the junction held 9 bases outside the gene matches. Germline V gene data show CDR1 as MNHEY and CDR2 as SMNVEV (reference sequence).

Only a few counts were recorded for this clone. J is TRBJ1-5 and V is TRBV27, with D perhaps matching TRBD1 (6 bases). Looked up from germline, CDR1 is MNHEY and CDR2 is SMNVEV (reference sequence). The CDR3 loop spans 15 amino acids. Trimming shortened V by 6 bases and J by 0 bases, and 12 bases separated the two germline ends. CDR3 DNA sequence: TGTGCCAGCAGCTCCGGACAGTTTAGCAATCAGCCCCAGCATTTT. This codes for CASSSGQFSNQPQHF.

This clone was recorded only once. This sequence joins TRBV7-2 and TRBJ2-1, with 10 bases that match TRBD2. The V gene's germline CDR1 is SGHTA and CDR2 FQGNSA. CDR3 length: 19 residues. The junction had 19 bases not matched to a gene; V was cut back by 1 base and J by 10 bases. Here the CDR3 DNA reads TGTGCCAGCAGCTTAGTAGGGGGGACAGGCAGCGGGAGGGAAAGGGAGCAGTTCTTC. Its protein is CASSLVGGTGSGREREQFF.

This chain uses TRBV5-4 with TRBJ1-1; 9 bases map to TRBD1. The CDR3 sequence is 16 residues long. Germline lookup yields CDR1 SGHNT and CDR2 YYREEE (reference sequence). The trim removed 1 base at V and 3 bases at J, leaving 7 bases unmatched. The CDR3 sequence is CASSLTPGQGDTEAFF. The CDR3 DNA reads as TGTGCCAGCAGCTTGACGCCGGGACAGGGTGACACTGAAGCTTTCTTT.

The chain couples TRBV7-6 to TRBJ1-5; TRBD1 matches 7 bases. The CDR3 totals 18 residues. Losses at the gene ends were 5 bases for V and 3 bases for J; bases not matched to a gene: 16. The germline gives CDR1 SGHVS, CDR2 FNYEAQ. Here the CDR3 reads CASSLGAARGYTNQPQHF. The CDR3 DNA is TGTGCCAGCAGCCTCGGGGCGGCCAGGGGGTATACCAATCAGCCCCAGCATTTT.

The chain carries TRBV3-1 (or the pseudogene TRBV3-2) and TRBJ2-1; 9 nucleotides match TRBD1. The CDR3 has 17 amino acids. The germline CDR1 and CDR2 sequences are LGHDT and YNNKEL (reference sequence). The V segment lost 4 bases and the J segment 5 bases; nucleotides outside the gene matches: 12. The CDR3 coding sequence is TGTGCCAGCAGCCCCCGCCCCGGACAGGGGAGGAACAATGAGCAGTTCTTC. Protein sequence: CASSPRPGQGRNNEQFF.

The chain links TRBV6-6 to TRBJ2-1; 12 bases fit TRBD1. CDR3 length: 15 amino acids. V was pared by 6 bases and J by 7 bases, with 7 bases of the junction left unmatched. Germline values: CDR1 MNHNY, CDR2 SVGAGI (reference sequence). The CDR3 loop reads CASRVSGQGANEQFF. In DNA, the CDR3 is TGTGCCAGCAGGGTCTCGGGACAGGGGGCTAATGAGCAGTTCTTC.

The chain combines TRBV10-3 with TRBJ2-7; no clear D. Deletions cut 4 bases from V and 5 bases from J, with 12 bases between. Germline V gives CDR1 ENHRY, CDR2 SYGVKD. CDR3 size: 13 residues. CDR3 sequence reads: CAISGLVSNEQYF. CDR3 sequence (DNA): TGTGCCATCAGTGGTCTAGTTAGCAACGAGCAGTACTTC.

The V call is TRBV4-2, the J call TRBJ2-7; TRBD1 agrees at 7 bases. J gave up 3 bases and V 4 bases, and 6 bases lay outside the gene matches. The CDR3 runs 14 residues. CDR1 LGHNA and CDR2 YNFKEQ come from the germline V gene. This CDR3 is CASSPQQGNYEQYF. For the CDR3, the DNA is TGTGCCAGCAGCCCTCAACAGGGGAACTACGAGCAGTACTTC.

This clone was observed a handful of times. The CDR3 nucleotides are TGCGCCAGCAGCTTTACAGGGGGCGCAGAGAACACCATATATTTT. This sequence encodes CASSFTGGAENTIYF. The chain employs TRBV5-1 and TRBJ1-3, with TRBD1 matching over 9 bases. Unmatched junction bases numbered 7, after V lost 2 bases and J lost 7 bases. The CDR3 is 15 amino acids. The germline gives CDR1 SGHRS, CDR2 YFSETQ.

This clone appeared a few times. The rearrangement links TRBV11-3 to TRBJ1-1, with 12 bases aligning to TRBD1. J lost 8 bases, V lost 5 bases, and 9 bases had no gene match. This CDR3 is built from 15 residues. Germline assignment: CDR1 SGHNT and CDR2 YENEEA. The CDR3 loop is CASSPGQGAPLEAFF. DNA of the CDR3: TGTGCCAGCAGCCCGGGACAGGGGGCGCCCCTCGAAGCTTTCTTT.

V gene TRBV7-2 combines with J gene TRBJ2-4; 9 bases line up with TRBD2. CDR3 length: 15 amino acids. Germline CDR1 and CDR2: SGHTA and FQGNSA. Trimming removed 5 bases from V and 7 bases from J; junction bases left unmatched: 9. CDR3 bases: TGTGCCAGCAGCCTACTTAGCGGGAGTCGCAACATTCAGTACTTC. Encoded protein: CASSLLSGSRNIQYF.

The chain carries TRBV4-1 and TRBJ2-7; D is perhaps TRBD1 (6 bases). The germline CDR1 and CDR2 sequences are MGHRA and YSYEKL. V shed 1 base and J shed 4 bases, with 17 bases lying between them. CDR3 length: 16 amino acids. Here the CDR3 reads CASSQVGTGRSYEQYF. The CDR3 DNA sequence: TGCGCCAGCAGCCAAGTTGGAACAGGGAGAAGTTACGAGCAGTACTTC.

This clone was detected only a few times. The chain is built from TRBV13 and TRBJ2-3; 8 nucleotides match TRBD1. The CDR3 contains 16 residues. Germline-derived CDR1 and CDR2 are PRHDT and FYEKMQ (reference sequence). The trim removed 0 bases at V and 1 base at J, leaving 3 bases unmatched. CDR3 region: CASSLGRGQGTDTQYF. In DNA, the CDR3 is TGTGCCAGCAGCTTAGGCCGGGGACAGGGCACAGATACGCAGTATTTT.

The V call is TRBV25-1, the J call TRBJ2-3; D might be TRBD2 (6 bases). The V and J ends lost 0 bases and 1 base respectively, with 17 bases between them. Germline V gene lookup returns CDR1 MGHDK and CDR2 SYGVNS. CDR3 length: 18 amino acids. The CDR3 sequence: CASSEYRGIPAGTDTQYF. As DNA, the CDR3 is TGTGCCAGCAGTGAATATCGGGGGATACCAGCTGGCACAGATACGCAGTATTTT.

V gene TRBV29-1 combines with J gene TRBJ2-1; 9 nucleotides line up with TRBD1. Looked up from germline, CDR1 is SQVTM and CDR2 is ANQGSEA. This CDR3 is built from 13 residues. After removal of 6 bases from V and 7 bases from J, the junction contained 7 bases not matched to a gene. The CDR3 DNA is TGCAGCGTGCTTGGGACAGGGCGAAATGAGCAGTTCTTC. This encodes CSVLGTGRNEQFF.

This sequence joins TRBV5-4 and TRBJ2-3, with 8 positions matching TRBD2. V lost 6 bases, J lost 3 bases, and 6 bases stayed unmatched. The germline CDR1 and CDR2 sequences are SGHNT and YYREEE (reference sequence). This CDR3 has 14 amino acids. Here the CDR3 reads CASNEAGVTDTQYF. CDR3 bases: TGTGCCAGCAACGAAGCGGGGGTAACAGATACGCAGTATTTT.

The CDR3 is CASSVGSESGGSSYTF. CDR3 coding DNA: TGCGCCAGCAGCGTTGGGTCCGAATCGGGGGGGTCTAGCTACACCTTC. The J gene is TRBJ1-2, the V gene TRBV5-1, with D possibly TRBD1 on 5 matching bases. In germline, CDR1 is SGHRS, CDR2 YFSETQ. This CDR3 is built from 16 residues. V was clipped by 4 bases and J by 9 bases, with 25 bases between them.

The rearrangement joins TRBV5-1 to TRBJ2-3; 8 nucleotides match TRBD1. Germline V gene lookup returns CDR1 SGHRS and CDR2 YFSETQ. The CDR3 spans 15 residues. V dropped 1 base and J dropped 4; count of bases not matched to a gene: 5. CDR3 residues: CASSLQGASPDTQYF. The CDR3 nucleotides read TGCGCCAGCAGCTTGCAGGGGGCTAGCCCAGATACGCAGTATTTT.

The genes are TRBV4-1 and TRBJ2-7; weak D call: TRBD2 (5 bases). V lost 0 bases and J 6 bases, leaving 9 bases between the germline ends. Germline V lookup: CDR1 MGHRA, CDR2 YSYEKL. This CDR3 region has 13 residues. CDR3 sequence reads: CASSQDQAGEQYF. The CDR3 DNA reads as TGCGCCAGCAGCCAAGATCAGGCGGGCGAGCAGTACTTC.

V usage is TRBV6-5 and J usage is TRBJ1-2; D is perhaps TRBD1 (6 bases). Germline V gene sequence: CDR1 MNHEY, CDR2 SVGAGI. Trimming removed 5 bases at V and 8 bases at J, with 15 bases between. The CDR3 extends over 13 amino acids. CDR3 nucleotides: TGTGCCAGCAGTCCCCCGTCGGGGGGCGGCTACACCTTC. Encoded protein: CASSPPSGGGYTF.

The V call is TRBV15, the J call TRBJ1-2, with D tentatively TRBD1 (5 bases). The CDR3 loop spans 17 amino acids. Germline V gene sequence: CDR1 LNHNV, CDR2 YYDKDF (reference sequence). Trimming pared 0 bases from V and 2 bases from J, leaving 16 bases between. The CDR3 DNA is TGTGCCACCAGCAGAGATCCTGGAAGCGGGGGAAACTATGGCTACACCTTC. Encoded protein: CATSRDPGSGGNYGYTF.